The present T cell receptor (beta chain) was sequenced within a study of CD8+ T cells in alopecia areata. Study results and caveats: Affected scalp, especially in alopecia totalis/universalis, had a higher clonality than normal scalp did.

Trimming at V came to 5 bases and at J to 3 bases, leaving 3 bases not matched to a gene. CDR3 size: 14 residues. In germline, CDR1 is SGHDT, CDR2 YYEEEE. A word on this clone: Its matching antigen is unknown.

Isolated RNA was reverse transcribed into cDNA used as the sequencing template. Sequencing used immunoSEQ multiplex PCR; TCRdb keeps in-frame clones, though not all of them. The repertoire holds approximately 99,000 clones, 59% seen once, with 20% in the top ten. The sequencing sample was made of CD8+ T cells sorted from blood. This TCR was sampled from a human donor in good health. This chain connects TRBV5-6 to TRBJ2-2; 8 nucleotides align to TRBD1. The CDR3 protein is CASSTQGDTGELFF. CDR3 DNA: TGTGCCAGCAGTACACAGGGGGACACCGGGGAGCTGTTTTTT.